These 6 T cell receptor beta chains were all obtained from the same sample, sequenced in a study of blood T cell repertoires in COVID-19. The table came from immunoSEQ multiplex PCR; TCRdb's copy has only in-frame clones and leaves some out. This sample yields around 250,000 clones, of which about 90% are seen a single time; 10% belongs to the top ten. Sample: peripheral blood. Every receptor here comes from a woman aged 70-85 years with COVID-19, enrolled during active disease.

The chain combines TRBV5-1 with TRBJ1-4, with TRBD1 matching 10 bases. This CDR3 is built from 14 residues. Looked up from germline, CDR1 is SGHRS and CDR2 is YFSETQ. Trimming cost V 3 bases and J 6 bases; bases outside gene matches: 2. As DNA, the CDR3 is TGCGCCAGCAGCTACGGGACAGGGGATGAAAAACTGTTTTTT. It encodes CASSYGTGDEKLFF.

The chain couples TRBV5-1 to TRBJ2-5; TRBD2 agrees at 7 bases. CDR1 and CDR2 (germline): SGHRS, YFSETQ. This CDR3 has 14 residues. V lost 2 bases to trimming and J lost 10 bases; unmatched junction nucleotides: 11. CDR3 amino acids: CASSLLQRDYYQYF. CDR3 DNA sequence: TGCGCCAGCAGCTTATTGCAGCGGGATTACTACCAGTACTTC.

The genes are TRBV7-9 and TRBJ2-1; unclear D gene. CDR1 is SEHNR and CDR2 is FQNEAQ in the germline V gene (reference sequence). The CDR3 is 14 amino acids. V lost 5 bases to trimming and J lost 8 bases, with 16 bases between them. CDR3 protein: CASSLDLDPHEQFF. CDR3 nucleotide sequence: TGTGCCAGCAGCCTCGATTTAGATCCGCATGAGCAGTTCTTC.

The chain joins TRBV7-2 to TRBJ2-1; 9 nucleotides agree with TRBD2. After removal of 1 base from V and 9 bases from J, the junction contained 4 bases not matched to a gene. Germline V lookup: CDR1 SGHTA, CDR2 FQGNSA. This CDR3 is 14 amino acids long. Here the CDR3 reads CASSLGREGREQFF. Written as DNA, the CDR3 is TGTGCCAGCAGCTTAGGGCGGGAGGGCCGTGAGCAGTTCTTC.

The chain employs TRBV7-2 and TRBJ1-1; D is unresolved. Trimming shortened V by 1 base and J by 3 bases, and 9 bases separated the two germline ends. The CDR3 consists of 14 residues. CDR1 is SGHTA and CDR2 is FQGNSA in the germline V gene. CDR3 loop: CASSLVPGDTEAFF. The CDR3 coding sequence is TGTGCCAGCAGCTTAGTTCCAGGCGACACTGAAGCTTTCTTT.

The chain uses TRBV7-3 and TRBJ1-5; TRBD1 agrees at 7 bases. In germline, CDR1 is SGHTA, CDR2 FQGTGA. This CDR3 spans 20 amino acids. Trimming at V came to 5 bases and at J to 3 bases, leaving 22 bases not matched to a gene. CDR3 sequence (DNA): TGTGCCAGCAGCCCCCCCGGTACAGGGGCTTTCGAGGTAATCAATCAGCCCCAGCATTTT. Protein product: CASSPPGTGAFEVINQPQHF.